What follows is one T cell receptor (beta chain) and its context. Its target is not known. TCRdb's table, derived via immunoSEQ multiplex PCR, lists solely in-frame clones and lacks some. The data contain 84,000 or so clones, around 90% of them singletons. V lost 3 bases and J 5 bases, leaving 10 bases between the germline ends. The CDR3 runs 14 residues. Germline CDR1 KGHSH, CDR2 LQKENI. The data were taken from a study of T cell responses to AZD1222 COVID-19 vaccine. Regarding the study as a whole: Reportedly, close to half of spike-specific TCRs are directed against unmutated variant regions. Baseline antibody screening turned up just a handful of seropositive AZD1222 recipients.

Material: peripheral blood, obtained on day 0 of MenACWY control vaccination. The TCR originated in an adult in good health. This chain connects TRBV18 to TRBJ1-4, with D tentatively TRBD1 (5 bases). CDR3 DNA sequence: TGTGCCAGCTCACCGATGAAGGGGAATGAAAAACTGTTTTTT. Translation gives CASSPMKGNEKLFF.